One sample yielded the 30 T cell receptor beta chains listed below, sequenced in a study of cytomegalovirus exposure and HLA in healthy donors (dated by TCRdb to 2016 to 2017). Libraries were made using the immunoSEQ multiplex PCR assay. TCRdb limited this immuneACCESS table to in-frame rearrangements with V and J called. A share of clones is missing; checked studies link under half to unresolved V genes, and the rest is unexplained. Across this sample there are about 160,000 clones, with 89% seen only once. The ten biggest clones cover 3.5% to 4.5% of the sample. Sequencing was done on a sample of PBMCs. These receptors came from a man between 18 and 35 years old in good health and CMV-seropositive.

This chain uses TRBV7-2 with TRBJ2-3, with TRBD2 as a possible D gene (7 bases). The CDR3 extends over 15 amino acids. CDR1 and CDR2 (germline): SGHTA, FQGNSA. The ends were cut back, 6 bases at V and 6 bases at J, with 19 bases in the middle. CDR3: CASSKGEGLGDTQYF. CDR3 nucleotides: TGTGCCAGCAGTAAGGGGGAGGGTTTAGGGGATACGCAGTATTTT.

This clone was counted only a few times. The V gene is TRBV7-8, the J gene TRBJ2-1, with D tentatively TRBD2 (6 bases). The V end lost 5 bases, the J end lost 6 bases, and 8 bases lay between the germline ends. The CDR3 has 12 amino acids. The germline CDR1 and CDR2 sequences are SGHVS and FQNEAQ. This CDR3 is CASSGLSNEQFF. For the CDR3, the DNA is TGTGCCAGCAGCGGACTAAGCAATGAGCAGTTCTTC.

This rearrangement joins TRBV20-1 to TRBJ2-1; 8 nucleotides line up with TRBD1. The germline CDR1 and CDR2 sequences are DFQATT and SNEGSKA (reference sequence). This CDR3 is built from 11 residues. The CDR3, as DNA: TGCACCAGGGGGCGGTTCAATGAGCAGTTCTTC. It codes for CTRGRFNEQFF.

V and J are TRBV19 and TRBJ2-5; D perhaps matches TRBD2 (5 bases). The V end was cut by 1 base, the J end by 2 bases, with 11 bases between. The CDR3 totals 15 residues. Germline V lookup: CDR1 LNHDA, CDR2 SQIVND (reference sequence). CDR3 sequence: CASSIVAKRQETQYF. Written as DNA, the CDR3 is TGTGCCAGTAGTATAGTAGCGAAAAGACAAGAGACCCAGTACTTC.

The rearrangement uses TRBV7-9 and TRBJ2-1; 7 bases align to TRBD1. The CDR3 has 16 amino acids. Germline CDR1 SEHNR, CDR2 FQNEAQ (reference sequence). The ends lost 5 bases at V and 2 bases at J; junction bases unmatched: 9. CDR3 sequence: CASSTINDRAYNEQFF. Written as DNA, the CDR3 is TGTGCCAGCAGCACCATAAACGACAGGGCCTACAATGAGCAGTTCTTC. The full variable domain, completed using reference TRBV7-9 and TRBJ2-1, is DTGVSQNPRHKITKRGQNVTFRCDPISEHNRLYWYRQTLGQGPEFLTYFQNEAQLEKSRLLSDRFSAERPKGSFSTLEIQRTEQGDSAMYLCASSTINDRAYNEQFFGPGTRLTVL.

This clone showed up just once. This sequence joins TRBV19 and TRBJ2-1; 7 positions agree with TRBD2. The CDR3 consists of 17 residues. J gave up 5 bases and V 7 bases, and 17 bases lay outside the gene matches. CDR1 LNHDA and CDR2 SQIVND come from the germline V gene (reference sequence). In DNA form, the CDR3 reads TGTGCCAGTATGGACGGATGGGGGGGAGCGGAGAACAATGAGCAGTTCTTC. This encodes CASMDGWGGAENNEQFF.

This chain uses TRBV28 with TRBJ1-2; D is unresolved. V lost 5 bases, J lost 4 bases, and 17 bases lay in between. From germline, CDR1 is MDHEN and CDR2 SYDVKM. The CDR3 has 15 amino acids. The CDR3 here is CASSPAGGDAYGYTF. The CDR3 DNA is TGTGCCAGCAGTCCGGCGGGTGGGGATGCCTATGGCTACACCTTC.

The CDR3 is CASSLAYTGSSYEQYF. CDR3 DNA sequence: TGTGCCAGCAGCTTGGCATATACGGGATCGTCCTACGAGCAGTACTTC. The V gene is TRBV5-4, the J gene TRBJ2-7, with a tentative D call TRBD2 (5 bases). Germline CDR1 and CDR2: SGHNT and YYREEE (reference sequence). The V end lost 0 bases, the J end lost 1 base, and 14 bases lay between the germline ends. CDR3 length: 16 residues.

The V and J genes are TRBV7-8 and TRBJ2-7; TRBD2 is a possible D gene (5 bases). This CDR3 spans 16 amino acids. Germline V lookup: CDR1 SGHVS, CDR2 FQNEAQ. V was cut by 4 bases and J by 3 bases, with 19 bases left in between. The CDR3 DNA is TGTGCCAGCAGCTCACGGACTCTCGGGCCTCTCTACGAGCAGTACTTC. Translating gives CASSSRTLGPLYEQYF.

V gene TRBV7-3 combines with J gene TRBJ2-1; the match to TRBD2 covers 7 bases. The germline CDR1 and CDR2 sequences are SGHTA and FQGTGA. There are 14 residues in the CDR3. V lost 2 bases to trimming and J lost 7 bases; unmatched junction nucleotides: 5. The CDR3 spells CASSLGGSSNEQFF. The CDR3 DNA reads TGTGCCAGCAGCTTAGGCGGGAGCTCAAATGAGCAGTTCTTC.

V is TRBV28 and J is TRBJ2-7, with D possibly TRBD2 on 5 matching bases. The CDR3 extends over 15 amino acids. CDR1 is MDHEN, CDR2 SYDVKM, per germline. V was trimmed by 5 bases and J by 3 bases, leaving 17 bases between them. The CDR3: CASSPGTTPHYEQYF. The CDR3 bases are TGTGCCAGCAGTCCGGGAACGACACCTCACTACGAGCAGTACTTC.

This chain connects TRBV19 to TRBJ1-2; 7 bases line up with TRBD1. The CDR3 is 14 residues long. CDR1 is LNHDA, CDR2 SQIVND, per germline (reference sequence). The junction had 10 bases not matched to a gene; V was cut back by 5 bases and J by 7 bases. Here the CDR3 DNA reads TGTGCCAGTAGTGCAGCCGACAGGGTTATTGGCTACACCTTC. Translation gives CASSAADRVIGYTF.

The chain joins TRBV2 to TRBJ2-7; TRBD1 matches at 7 bases. Germline V gene sequence: CDR1 SNHLY, CDR2 FYNNEI. Trimming at V came to 7 bases and at J to 0 bases, leaving 3 bases not matched to a gene. This CDR3 is built from 13 residues. The CDR3 protein is CASTSGGSYEQYF. CDR3 in DNA: TGTGCCAGCACGTCAGGGGGCTCCTACGAGCAGTACTTC.

The chain joins TRBV9 to TRBJ2-3, with 10 bases fitting TRBD2. With V trimmed by 2 bases and J by 3 bases, 6 bases remained unmatched. Germline V gene data show CDR1 as SGDLS and CDR2 as YYNGEE. The CDR3 runs to 16 residues. CDR3 nucleotides: TGTGCCAGCAGCGTTTCTAGCGGGAGAGTAACAGATACGCAGTATTTT. Protein: CASSVSSGRVTDTQYF.

The J gene is TRBJ2-2, the V gene TRBV19, with TRBD1 identical over 7 bases. Germline CDR1 LNHDA, CDR2 SQIVND (reference sequence). After removal of 5 bases from V and 7 bases from J, the junction contained 13 bases not matched to a gene. This CDR3 is 16 amino acids long. The CDR3 DNA reads as TGTGCCAGTAGTTCTTCCGGGACAGAACATGTCGGGGAGCTGTTTTTT. This codes for CASSSSGTEHVGELFF.

The V gene is TRBV5-1, the J gene TRBJ2-1; TRBD2 aligns across 13 bases. CDR1 is SGHRS, CDR2 YFSETQ, per germline. The CDR3 is made up of 19 amino acids. J was trimmed by 0 bases and V by 3 bases; bases with no gene match: 9. CDR3: CASSSRTSGSRGSYNEQFF. DNA for the CDR3: TGCGCCAGCAGCTCCCGGACTAGCGGGAGTCGTGGCTCCTACAATGAGCAGTTCTTC.

V usage is TRBV2 and J usage is TRBJ2-3, with TRBD2 matching 14 bases. Germline V gene data show CDR1 as SNHLY and CDR2 as FYNNEI. Germline trimming cut 5 bases from V and 5 bases from J; bases unmatched to any gene: 9. This CDR3 has 17 amino acids. CDR3 DNA sequence: TGTGCCAGCAGTCGCAGACTAGCGGGAGGGAGGTTAGATACGCAGTATTTT. Encoded protein: CASSRRLAGGRLDTQYF.

The chain couples TRBV6-6 to TRBJ1-2; maybe TRBD1 (6 bases). Germline CDR1 is MNHNY and CDR2 is SVGAGI (reference sequence). This CDR3 is 15 amino acids long. V lost 6 bases and J lost 2, with 16 bases in between. The CDR3 nucleotides are TGTGCCAGCAGAGAAACAGGGTTAGGGAACTATGGCTACACCTTC. It yields the protein CASRETGLGNYGYTF.

J is TRBJ2-1 and V is TRBV30; the D gene is possibly TRBD2 (5 bases). The V gene lost 2 bases and the J gene lost 4 bases, with 9 bases spanning the gap. Per the germline V gene, CDR1 is GTSNPN and CDR2 is SVGIG (reference sequence). The CDR3 is 13 amino acids. The CDR3 spells CAWSYGEYNEQFF. CDR3 bases: TGTGCCTGGAGTTATGGGGAGTACAATGAGCAGTTCTTC.

The chain uses TRBV27 and TRBJ2-1; 8 bases map to TRBD1. There are 16 residues in the CDR3. J was trimmed by 3 bases and V by 4 bases; bases with no gene match: 8. Germline values: CDR1 MNHEY, CDR2 SMNVEV (reference sequence). CDR3 sequence reads: CASSSGTGGLYNEQFF. The CDR3 bases are TGTGCCAGCAGTTCGGGGACAGGTGGGCTCTACAATGAGCAGTTCTTC.

The genes are TRBV18 and TRBJ2-7; 9 bases match TRBD2. The germline V gene has CDR1 KGHSH and CDR2 LQKENI. The CDR3 extends over 16 amino acids. V lost 1 base to trimming and J lost 2 bases; unmatched junction nucleotides: 6. The CDR3 reads CASSPRVSSGTYEQYF. The CDR3 nucleotides read TGTGCCAGCTCACCACGGGTTTCTAGCGGGACCTACGAGCAGTACTTC.

The CDR3 sequence: CASSLDGTRTNTDTQYF. The CDR3 nucleotides are TGCGCCAGCAGCTTGGACGGGACAAGGACGAACACAGATACGCAGTATTTT. This sequence joins TRBV5-1 and TRBJ2-3; a possible D gene is TRBD1 (6 bases). With 0 bases removed from V and 2 bases from J, the gap between germline ends came to 16 bases. Germline CDR1 SGHRS, CDR2 YFSETQ. This CDR3 contains 17 residues.

The J gene is TRBJ1-5, the V gene TRBV19; D unresolved. This CDR3 has 15 residues. V lost 1 base and J lost 0, with 7 bases in between. Germline values: CDR1 LNHDA, CDR2 SQIVND (reference sequence). For the CDR3, the DNA is TGTGCCAGTAGTATAGGCGGGTATAGCAATCAGCCCCAGCATTTT. Its protein is CASSIGGYSNQPQHF.

The genes are TRBV7-2 and TRBJ2-2; 7 bases are a match to TRBD2. Trimming took 0 bases from V and 5 from J; bases not matched to a gene: 9. The CDR3 has 17 residues. The germline gives CDR1 SGHTA, CDR2 FQGNSA. This CDR3 is CASSLAFGGLSTGELFF. The CDR3, as DNA: TGTGCCAGCAGCTTAGCGTTTGGGGGACTATCAACCGGGGAGCTGTTTTTT.

The V gene is TRBV6-5, the J gene TRBJ2-1; a weak D match, TRBD2 (5 bases). The germline V gene encodes CDR1 MNHEY and CDR2 SVGAGI. CDR3 length equals 14 residues. The germline V and J ends were trimmed by 5 bases and 10 bases, with 18 bases remaining between them. The CDR3 loop is CASSVPGKQWEQFF. CDR3 coding DNA: TGTGCCAGCAGTGTACCGGGAAAACAATGGGAGCAGTTCTTC.

The chain employs TRBV7-6 and TRBJ1-3; D is unclear. This CDR3 region has 16 residues. V was pared by 0 bases and J by 0 bases, with 9 bases between. Germline CDR1 and CDR2: SGHVS and FNYEAQ. This CDR3 is CASSLAPVNSGNTIYF. The CDR3 DNA follows: TGTGCCAGCAGCTTAGCCCCGGTTAACTCTGGAAACACCATATATTTT.

DNA of the CDR3: TGTGCCATCCGGGCGGGAGGGCCAGATACGCAGTATTTT. Translation gives CAIRAGGPDTQYF. V usage is TRBV10-3 and J usage is TRBJ2-3; TRBD2 agrees at 9 bases. Per the germline V gene, CDR1 is ENHRY and CDR2 is SYGVKD. V trimming: 8 bases; J trimming: 4 bases; junction bases outside the gene matches: 4. The CDR3 runs 13 residues.

The CDR3 region has the DNA TGTGCCAGTAGTTACGGGTCCGGCTACGAGCAGTACTTC. This sequence encodes CASSYGSGYEQYF. The rearrangement joins TRBV19 to TRBJ2-7, with no clear D. The CDR3 totals 13 residues. Trimming took 5 bases from V and 3 from J, leaving 11 bases between them. Germline lookup yields CDR1 LNHDA and CDR2 SQIVND (reference sequence).

The chain is built from TRBV5-4 and TRBJ2-1, with TRBD1 matching 10 bases. Germline CDR1 reads SGHNT; CDR2 reads YYREEE (reference sequence). This CDR3 contains 15 residues. Losses at the gene ends were 2 bases for V and 2 bases for J; bases not matched to a gene: 1. The CDR3 here is CASSFGQGAYNEQFF. CDR3 sequence (DNA): TGTGCCAGCAGCTTCGGACAGGGGGCCTACAATGAGCAGTTCTTC.

The genes are TRBV6-6 and TRBJ2-4; 7 bases map to TRBD1. Trimming took 11 bases from V and 9 from J; bases not matched to a gene: 10. CDR3 length: 12 amino acids. Germline assignment: CDR1 MNHNY and CDR2 SVGAGI (reference sequence). The CDR3 spells CAGLGQDGIQYF. The CDR3 DNA sequence: TGTGCCGGGTTAGGACAGGACGGCATTCAGTACTTC.